Below, one T cell receptor (beta chain) is given with its context. Antigen unknown. The data originate from a study of T cell repertoires in cytomegalovirus infection. In the study overall: Carrying CMV and the relevant HLA type showed in public TCR beta signatures. Study conclusions and caveats: Summed frequency of public TCR beta families distinguished CMV carriers with the relevant HLA. The study found HLA-C-restricted CMV-specific TCR beta clonotypes dominating the ex vivo response.

TCRdb fed the reads into MiXCR, producing one record per CDR3 protein. The sample has approximately 500,000 distinct CDR3 sequences, about 15% seen once; the top ten hold under 30%. Germline V gene lookup returns CDR1 LGHNT and CDR2 FRNRAP. The CDR3 is 14 residues long. Trimming at V came to 5 bases and at J to 10 bases, leaving 13 bases not matched to a gene. The TCR comes from a human donor in good health (CMV status not recorded). Some clones in this sample may be carry-over from other donors' samples. The J gene is TRBJ1-1, the V gene TRBV12-5; 7 bases are shared with TRBD1. Source material: CD8+ T cells from PBMCs. The CDR3 coding sequence is TGTGCTAGTGGTACAACAGGGGAGATAAGTGGAGCTTTCTTT. Its protein product is CASGTTGEISGAFF. The complete variable domain, with remaining parts taken from reference TRBV12-5 and TRBJ1-1, reads DARVTQTPRHKVTEMGQEVTMRCQPILGHNTVFWYRQTMMQGLELLAYFRNRAPLDDSGMPKDRFSAEMPDATLATLKIQPSEPRDSAVYFCASGTTGEISGAFFGQGTRLTVV.